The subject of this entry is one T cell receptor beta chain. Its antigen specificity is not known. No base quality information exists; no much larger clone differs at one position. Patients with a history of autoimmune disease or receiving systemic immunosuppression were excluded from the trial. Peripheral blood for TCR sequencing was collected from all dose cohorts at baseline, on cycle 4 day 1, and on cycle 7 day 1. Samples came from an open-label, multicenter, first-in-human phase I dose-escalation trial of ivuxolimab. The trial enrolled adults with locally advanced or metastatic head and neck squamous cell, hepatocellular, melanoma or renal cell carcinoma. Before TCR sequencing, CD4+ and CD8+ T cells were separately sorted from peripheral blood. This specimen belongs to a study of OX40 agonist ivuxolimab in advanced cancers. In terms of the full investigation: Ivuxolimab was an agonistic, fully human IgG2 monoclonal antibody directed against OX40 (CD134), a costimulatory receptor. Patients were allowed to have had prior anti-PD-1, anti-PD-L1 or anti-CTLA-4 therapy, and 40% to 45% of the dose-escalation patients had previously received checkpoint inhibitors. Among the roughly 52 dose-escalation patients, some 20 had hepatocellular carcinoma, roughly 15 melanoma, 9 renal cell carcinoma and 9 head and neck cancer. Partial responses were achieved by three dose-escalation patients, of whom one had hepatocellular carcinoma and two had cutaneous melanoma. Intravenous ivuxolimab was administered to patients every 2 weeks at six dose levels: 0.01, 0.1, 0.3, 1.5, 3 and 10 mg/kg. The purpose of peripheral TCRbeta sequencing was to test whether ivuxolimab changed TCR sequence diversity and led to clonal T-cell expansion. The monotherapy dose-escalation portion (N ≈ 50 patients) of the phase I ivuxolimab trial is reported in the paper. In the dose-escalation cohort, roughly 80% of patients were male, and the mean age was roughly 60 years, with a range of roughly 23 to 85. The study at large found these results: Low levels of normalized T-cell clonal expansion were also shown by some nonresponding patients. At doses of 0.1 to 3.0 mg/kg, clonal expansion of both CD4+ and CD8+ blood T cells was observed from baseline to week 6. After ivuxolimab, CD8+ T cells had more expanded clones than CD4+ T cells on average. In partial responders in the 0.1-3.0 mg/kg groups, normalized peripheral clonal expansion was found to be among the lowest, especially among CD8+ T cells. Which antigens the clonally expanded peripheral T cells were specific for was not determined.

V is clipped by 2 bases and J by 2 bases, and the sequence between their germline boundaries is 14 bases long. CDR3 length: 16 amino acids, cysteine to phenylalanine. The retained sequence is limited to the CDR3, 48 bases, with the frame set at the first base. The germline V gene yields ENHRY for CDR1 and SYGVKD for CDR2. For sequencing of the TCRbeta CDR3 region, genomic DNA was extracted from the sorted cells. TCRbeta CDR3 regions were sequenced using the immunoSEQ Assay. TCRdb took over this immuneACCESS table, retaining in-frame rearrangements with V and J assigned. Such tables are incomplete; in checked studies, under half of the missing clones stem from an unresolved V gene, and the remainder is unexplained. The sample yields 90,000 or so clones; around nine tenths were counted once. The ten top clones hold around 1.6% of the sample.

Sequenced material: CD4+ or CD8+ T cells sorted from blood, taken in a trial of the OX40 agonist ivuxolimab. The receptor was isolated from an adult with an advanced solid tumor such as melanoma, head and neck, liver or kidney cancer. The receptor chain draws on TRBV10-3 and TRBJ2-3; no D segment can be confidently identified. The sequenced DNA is TGTGCCATCAGTGAGCCCGGGCGGAGTAACACAGATACGCAGTATTTT. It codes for CAISEPGRSNTDTQYF.